One sample yielded the 5 T cell receptor beta chains listed below, sequenced in a study of blood T cell repertoires in COVID-19 (dated by TCRdb to the early 2020s). Library construction relied on the immunoSEQ multiplex PCR assay. The table comes from immuneACCESS by way of TCRdb, which keeps in-frame sequences with V and J called. Part of the clones is missing from these tables; in studies checked, under half for an unresolved V gene and the rest for unknown reasons. This sample gives hundreds of thousands of clones in total; 75% to 90% of them show up just once. The ten largest clones capture over 10% of the sample. Sequencing was done on a sample of peripheral blood. The receptor source for this set is a woman aged 60-70 years with active or convalescent COVID-19.

The rearrangement uses TRBV2 and TRBJ1-2; D not resolved. Germline V gene sequence: CDR1 SNHLY, CDR2 FYNNEI. The CDR3 is 13 residues long. With 7 bases removed from V and 7 bases from J, the gap between germline ends came to 16 bases. This CDR3 is CASTEGGFGGYTF. CDR3 sequence (DNA): TGTGCCAGCACCGAGGGAGGGTTTGGTGGCTACACCTTC.

The chain is built from TRBV6-5 and TRBJ2-3; 7 bases match TRBD1. The CDR3 totals 14 residues. CDR1 and CDR2 (germline): MNHEY, SVGAGI. The V segment lost 7 bases and the J segment 2 bases; nucleotides outside the gene matches: 6. Written as DNA, the CDR3 is TGTGCCAGCACTACCGACAGGGTCACAGATACGCAGTATTTT. Translated, it gives CASTTDRVTDTQYF.

The gene calls are TRBV6-5 and TRBJ1-2; weak D call: TRBD1 (5 bases). Trimming took off 0 bases at V and 2 bases at J, with 10 bases between the two ends. This CDR3 contains 15 residues. Germline V gene lookup returns CDR1 MNHEY and CDR2 SVGAGI. Here the CDR3 reads CASSYSGRANYGYTF. For the CDR3, the DNA is TGTGCCAGCAGTTACTCGGGCAGGGCGAACTATGGCTACACCTTC.

The V and J genes are TRBV5-8 and TRBJ2-5; weak D call: TRBD2 (6 bases). Deletions cut 0 bases from V and 3 bases from J, with 6 bases between. This CDR3 contains 13 residues. From germline, CDR1 is SGHTS and CDR2 YDEGEE. CDR3 bases: TGTGCCAGCAGCTTGGGGACTAAAGAGACCCAGTACTTC. It encodes CASSLGTKETQYF.

The rearrangement joins TRBV7-8 to TRBJ2-3; weak D call: TRBD2 (6 bases). Between the trimmed V and J ends, which lost 7 bases and 1 base, there was a span of 18 bases. The CDR3 length is 16 residues. CDR1 and CDR2 from the germline V gene are SGHVS and FQNEAQ. As DNA, the CDR3 is TGTGCCAGCACCGCAGCTTATTTAGCGGGCACAGATACGCAGTATTTT. This gives the protein CASTAAYLAGTDTQYF.